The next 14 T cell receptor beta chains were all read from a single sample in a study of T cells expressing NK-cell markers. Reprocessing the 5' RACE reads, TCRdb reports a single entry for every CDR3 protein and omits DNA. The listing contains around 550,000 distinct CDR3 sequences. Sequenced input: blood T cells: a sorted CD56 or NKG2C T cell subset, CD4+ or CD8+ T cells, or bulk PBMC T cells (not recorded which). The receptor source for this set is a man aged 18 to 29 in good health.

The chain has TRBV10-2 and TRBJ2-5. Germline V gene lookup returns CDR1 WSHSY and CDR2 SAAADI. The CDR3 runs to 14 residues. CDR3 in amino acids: CASSVGELQETQYF.

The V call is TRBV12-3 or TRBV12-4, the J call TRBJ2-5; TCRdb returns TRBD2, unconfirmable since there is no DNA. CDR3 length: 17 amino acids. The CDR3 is CASSRSRRGTSTETQYF.

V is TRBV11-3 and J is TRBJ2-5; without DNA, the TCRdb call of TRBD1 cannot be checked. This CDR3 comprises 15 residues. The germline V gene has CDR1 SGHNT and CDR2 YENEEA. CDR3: CASSLDQGVRETQYF.

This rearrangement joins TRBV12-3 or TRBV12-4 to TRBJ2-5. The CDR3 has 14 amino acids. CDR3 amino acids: CASSLRTVQETQYF.

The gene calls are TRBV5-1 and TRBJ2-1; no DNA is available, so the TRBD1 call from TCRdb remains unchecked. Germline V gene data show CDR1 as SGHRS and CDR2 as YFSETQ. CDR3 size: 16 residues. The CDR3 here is CASSLTGAFSFNEQFF.

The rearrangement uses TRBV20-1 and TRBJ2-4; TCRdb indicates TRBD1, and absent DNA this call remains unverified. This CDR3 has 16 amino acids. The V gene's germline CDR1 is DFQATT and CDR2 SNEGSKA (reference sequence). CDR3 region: CSASRAGVLAKNIQYF.

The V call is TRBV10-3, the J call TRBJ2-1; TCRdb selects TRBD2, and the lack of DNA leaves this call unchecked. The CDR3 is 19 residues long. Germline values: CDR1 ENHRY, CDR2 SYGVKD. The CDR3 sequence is CAISEGGLAGGRSYNEQFF.

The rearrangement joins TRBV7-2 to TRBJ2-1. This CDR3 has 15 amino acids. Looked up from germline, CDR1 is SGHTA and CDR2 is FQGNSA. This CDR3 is CASSRDTGLPNEQFF.

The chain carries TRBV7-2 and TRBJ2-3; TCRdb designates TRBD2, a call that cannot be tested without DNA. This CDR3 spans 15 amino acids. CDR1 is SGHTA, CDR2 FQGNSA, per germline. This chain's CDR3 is CASSLVPGLTDTQYF.

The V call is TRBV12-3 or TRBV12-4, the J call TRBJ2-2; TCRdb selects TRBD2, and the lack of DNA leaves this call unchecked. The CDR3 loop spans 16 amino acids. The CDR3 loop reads CASSSLGGTSTGELFF.

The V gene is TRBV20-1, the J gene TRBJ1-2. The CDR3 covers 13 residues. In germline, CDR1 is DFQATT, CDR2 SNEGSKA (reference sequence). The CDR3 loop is CSASVISNYGYTF.

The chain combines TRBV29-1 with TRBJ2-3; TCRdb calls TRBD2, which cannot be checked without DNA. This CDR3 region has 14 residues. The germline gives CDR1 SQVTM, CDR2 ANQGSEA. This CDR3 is CSFNDRTSGGPWYF.

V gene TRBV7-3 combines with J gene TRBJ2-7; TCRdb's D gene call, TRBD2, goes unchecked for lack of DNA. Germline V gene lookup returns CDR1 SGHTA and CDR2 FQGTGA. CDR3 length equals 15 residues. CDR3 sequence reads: CASSSSGSPSYEQYF.

Here the CDR3 reads CASSPASRGLNTEAFF. The rearrangement links TRBV3-1 to TRBJ1-1; TCRdb calls TRBD1, which cannot be checked without DNA. Germline V CDR1 and CDR2: LGHDT, YNNKEL (reference sequence). This CDR3 is 16 amino acids long.